This T cell receptor (beta chain) was sequenced during a study of blood T cell repertoires in COVID-19. V lost 3 bases to trimming and J lost 6 bases; unmatched junction nucleotides: 6. This CDR3 region has 14 residues. Germline CDR1 reads DFQATT; CDR2 reads SNEGSKA (reference sequence). This table comes from immunoSEQ multiplex PCR, and its TCRdb copy is limited to in-frame clones, with some not included. The table has around 170,000 clones, 84% seen once. Input material: peripheral blood. This sequence was found in a man aged 25 to 45 with active or convalescent COVID-19. The chain links TRBV20-1 to TRBJ2-2, with TRBD1 identical over 8 bases. The chain's CDR3 is CSASPDRAPGELFF. The CDR3 nucleotides read TGCAGTGCTAGTCCGGACAGGGCGCCCGGGGAGCTGTTTTTT.